Reported below is one T cell receptor (beta chain). This clone was seen only once. Its antigen is unknown. Base qualities are missing; no much larger clone stands one base away. CDR3 length: 22 amino acids, cysteine to phenylalanine. Only the CDR3 portion is preserved as DNA: 66 bases, with reading frame beginning at the first base. The germline V gene provides CDR1 KGHSH and CDR2 LQKENI. At the junction V is shortened by 3 bases and J by 4 bases, with 34 bases in between. The sample comes from a study of blood T cell repertoires in COVID-19 (dated by TCRdb to between 2020 and 2021). The study in broad terms: Samples from collaborators originated in the United States, Italy and Spain and spanned both the acute and convalescent phases of COVID-19. The prospective study material was composed of cDNA or gDNA derived from T cells, B-cell-depleted T cells, or PBMCs. Subjects who had been exposed to COVID-19, were actively infected with it, or had recovered from it provided the deeply sampled blood TCRbeta repertoires that made up the dataset. The repertoires were released in a freely available public database meant as a resource for research on the immune response to SARS-CoV-2. Samples were obtained from the ongoing ImmuneRACE study (first 160 participants) and from over 1,000 subjects provided by 6 global collaborators. Sample metadata almost always included a de-identified subject ID, COVID-19 status, age in years and sex. HLA class I and class II types, where available, came from metadata supplied by the sample provider rather than from assay-based typing.

What the authors observed across the whole study: How much clinical and demographic metadata was included differed by source and by participant, and the metadata was provided uncurated.

Participants in the prospective study were enrolled through a virtual design, were aged roughly 18 to 100 years, and lived in roughly 24 United States geographic areas. In the prospective study, participants were assigned to cohorts based on the clinical history participants reported in a screening survey and a study questionnaire. Exposed participants were defined as having been in contact with someone with a PCR-confirmed or clinician-diagnosed COVID-19 case within 2 weeks of study entry. In the prospective study, mobile phlebotomists collected whole blood, serum and a nasopharyngeal or oropharyngeal swab from each participant. Participants in the prospective study had the option to provide additional blood draws and questionnaires over a roughly 2-month period. Prospective study blood samples were shipped either frozen or at room temperature before DNA extraction. TCRbeta CDR3 regions were amplified from genomic DNA using the immunoSEQ Assay, a bias-controlled multiplex PCR. The authors' pipeline ran thus. Nucleated cell counts per sample were estimated from amplification of reference gene primers within the assay. To quantify the absolute abundance of each unique TCRbeta CDR3 rearrangement, sequence reads were collapsed and filtered. For each sample, productive Simpson clonality was calculated by taking the square root of Simpson's diversity index across productive rearrangements. TCRdb obtained this table from immuneACCESS and retained in-frame rearrangements with V and J assigned. These tables miss some clones; where compared with another copy, unresolved V genes account for less than half of the shortfall, and the remainder is unexplained. The V and J calls and clone size come from that table; D and trimming were worked out from the DNA. In all, the sample holds more than 250,000 clones, and approximately 78% of those were seen once. The biggest ten clones account for around 5% of the sample.

Rearrangement joined TRBV18 to TRBJ1-5, with no confident D gene call. The sequenced material came from PBMCs or T cells enriched from blood (not recorded which). This clonotype was sampled from a middle-aged man who had been exposed to COVID-19. In nucleotide form, the sequence is TGTGCCAGCTCACCCCTAACGACCCAACCTCGGCTCCTGACCGGAGGAAATCAGCCCCAGCATTTT. Translated, this gives CASSPLTTQPRLLTGGNQPQHF.